One sample yielded the 18 T cell receptor beta chains listed below, sequenced in a study of multiple sclerosis patients with progressive multifocal leukoencephalopathy. Using immunoSEQ multiplex PCR, the repertoire was profiled, and TCRdb retains in-frame clones only, with some absent. The repertoire holds more than 30,000 clones, with about 87% as singletons. Time point defined: time of PML onset. The specimen comprised PBMCs, sampled from a patient treated with natalizumab. Every receptor here comes from a middle-aged woman with progressive multifocal leukoencephalopathy.

The genes are TRBV7-2 and TRBJ2-7, with D perhaps matching TRBD1 or TRBD2 (5 bases each). The CDR3 is 15 amino acids. The V end was cut by 0 bases, the J end by 3 bases, with 12 bases between. Germline CDR1 SGHTA, CDR2 FQGNSA. The CDR3 reads CASSLAGDPNYEQYF. CDR3 nucleotide sequence: TGTGCCAGCAGCTTAGCGGGGGACCCCAACTACGAGCAGTACTTC.

J is TRBJ2-3 and V is TRBV4-1; D is possibly TRBD2 (5 bases). Germline V gene sequence: CDR1 MGHRA, CDR2 YSYEKL. The ends were cut back, 0 bases at V and 9 bases at J, with 10 bases in the middle. The CDR3 is 13 amino acids. CDR3 sequence (DNA): TGCGCCAGCAGCCAAGATTTGCGGGCGACGCAGTATTTT. This translates into CASSQDLRATQYF.

J is TRBJ2-5 and V is TRBV6-1; D gene uncertain. CDR3 length: 13 residues. The V and J ends lost 3 bases and 5 bases respectively, with 10 bases between them. CDR1 is MNHNS and CDR2 is SASEGT in the germline V gene. CDR3 amino acids: CASSDGRWETQYF. DNA of the CDR3: TGTGCCAGCAGTGATGGCAGGTGGGAGACCCAGTACTTC.

CDR3 loop: CASSQFRGFNTEAFF. The DNA for the CDR3 is TGCGCCAGCAGCCAGTTCAGGGGTTTCAACACTGAAGCTTTCTTT. The V call is TRBV4-3, the J call TRBJ1-1, with a tentative D call TRBD1 (6 bases). CDR1 is LGHNA and CDR2 is YSLEER in the germline V gene. V dropped 3 bases and J dropped 2 bases, with 13 bases sitting between them. The CDR3 is 15 amino acids.

The chain joins TRBV30 to TRBJ1-1; 11 bases line up with TRBD1. The CDR3 runs 15 residues. V dropped 1 base and J dropped 8; count of bases not matched to a gene: 9. Germline CDR1 reads GTSNPN; CDR2 reads SVGIG (reference sequence). CDR3 sequence reads: CAWSGTGGALLEAFF. CDR3 sequence (DNA): TGTGCCTGGAGTGGGACAGGGGGCGCATTATTAGAAGCTTTCTTT.

This chain connects TRBV2 to TRBJ2-2; TRBD1 agrees at 8 bases. J was trimmed by 2 bases and V by 5 bases; bases with no gene match: 4. Germline loops: CDR1 SNHLY, CDR2 FYNNEI. This CDR3 region has 15 residues. Written as DNA, the CDR3 is TGTGCCAGCAGTCGACAGGGGCGAAACACCGGGGAGCTGTTTTTT. Translating gives CASSRQGRNTGELFF.

This clone has just one count. This sequence joins TRBV6-5 and TRBJ2-7; TRBD1 matches 7 bases. V dropped 5 bases and J dropped 5; count of bases not matched to a gene: 9. The CDR3 runs to 14 residues. The germline gives CDR1 MNHEY, CDR2 SVGAGI. CDR3 nucleotides: TGTGCCAGCAGTCTCGGACAGGAAGCCGACGAGCAGTACTTC. Its translation is CASSLGQEADEQYF.

This chain connects TRBV7-3 to TRBJ2-2; D is unresolved. Trimming left V 1 base short and J 5 bases short, with 2 bases between. The CDR3 extends over 12 amino acids. Germline loops: CDR1 SGHTA, CDR2 FQGTGA. CDR3 protein: CASSLSTGELFF. The CDR3 DNA reads TGTGCCAGCAGCTTAAGTACCGGGGAGCTGTTTTTT.

The rearrangement uses TRBV15 and TRBJ1-4; no firm D call. This CDR3 contains 15 residues. Trimming left V 1 base short and J 8 bases short, with 14 bases between. CDR1 and CDR2 (germline): LNHNV, YYDKDF (reference sequence). The CDR3 region has the DNA TGTGCCACCAGCAGAGGGAACAGCCTGGGAGAAAAACTGTTTTTT. Translating gives CATSRGNSLGEKLFF.

The V and J genes are TRBV18 and TRBJ2-7, with unresolved D. Germline CDR1 is KGHSH and CDR2 is LQKENI. This CDR3 region has 14 residues. Trimming left V 4 bases short and J 0 bases short, with 10 bases between. The CDR3 bases are TGTGCCAGCTCACTAATCGAAAGCTCCTACGAGCAGTACTTC. Translating it yields CASSLIESSYEQYF.

In its sample, this clone was seen once. V is TRBV19 and J is TRBJ1-1; D uncertain. V gave up 8 bases and J gave up 5 bases, with 12 bases separating them. CDR1 and CDR2 (germline): LNHDA, SQIVND (reference sequence). CDR3 length: 12 amino acids. The CDR3 coding sequence is TGTGCCAGTTGGACCGGAGAGACTGAAGCTTTCTTT. It encodes CASWTGETEAFF.

The chain uses TRBV27 and TRBJ1-1; D not certain. Per germline, CDR1 MNHEY and CDR2 SMNVEV (reference sequence). V was trimmed by 7 bases and J by 4 bases, leaving 10 bases between them. CDR3 size: 12 residues. CDR3 residues: CASKLGSTEAFF. CDR3 in DNA: TGTGCCAGCAAGCTGGGGAGCACTGAAGCTTTCTTT.

This clone has a handful of counts. V usage is TRBV6-6 and J usage is TRBJ2-7, with 8 positions matching TRBD1. J was trimmed by 6 bases and V by 5 bases; bases with no gene match: 3. The CDR3 is made up of 12 amino acids. Per the germline V gene, CDR1 is MNHNY and CDR2 is SVGAGI (reference sequence). The CDR3 region has the DNA TGTGCCAGCAGTGACAGGGGAGGCGAGCAGTACTTC. It translates to CASSDRGGEQYF.

The rearrangement joins TRBV11-2 to TRBJ1-2, with D hard to call. V lost 1 base and J lost 4, with 4 bases in between. The CDR3 sequence is 12 residues long. Per the germline V gene, CDR1 is SGHAT and CDR2 is FQNNGV. CDR3 bases: TGTGCCAGCAGCTTAGCCCCCTATGGCTACACCTTC. This encodes CASSLAPYGYTF.

In this sample, this clone turned up a few times. The gene calls are TRBV19 and TRBJ1-4; D is ambiguous. Deletions cut 5 bases from V and 8 bases from J, with 12 bases between. The CDR3 runs to 13 residues. The germline CDR1 and CDR2 sequences are LNHDA and SQIVND (reference sequence). This CDR3 is CASSPPRLEKLFF. In DNA form, the CDR3 reads TGTGCCAGTAGTCCCCCCCGATTGGAAAAACTGTTTTTT.

The chain has TRBV19 and TRBJ1-5; tentative D call: TRBD1 (6 bases). This CDR3 is 15 amino acids long. Germline CDR1 LNHDA, CDR2 SQIVND (reference sequence). Trimming removed 6 bases at V and 7 bases at J, with 19 bases between. The CDR3 nucleotides are TGTGCCAGTAGCCGACGATCACAGGGTAACCAGCCCCAGCATTTT. This codes for CASSRRSQGNQPQHF.

CDR3: CASSRRTSPYNEQFF. In DNA form, the CDR3 reads TGTGCCAGCAGCCGGCGGACTAGCCCTTACAATGAGCAGTTCTTC. This chain joins TRBV11-3 and TRBJ2-1, with 8 bases aligning to TRBD2. V shed 5 bases, J shed 4 bases, and the junction held 7 bases outside the gene matches. CDR3 length equals 15 residues. The germline gives CDR1 SGHNT, CDR2 YENEEA.

Worth noting for this clone: Other DNA sequences in the sample encode the same CDR3. This chain uses TRBV7-2 with TRBJ2-3; the match to TRBD2 covers 9 bases. In germline, CDR1 is SGHTA, CDR2 FQGNSA. V trimming: 7 bases; J trimming: 4 bases; junction bases outside the gene matches: 12. CDR3 length equals 16 residues. The CDR3 region has the DNA TGTGCCAGCATCCCGCCCGTGGGGACTAGCCCAGATACGCAGTATTTT. Its protein product is CASIPPVGTSPDTQYF.